What follows are 14 T cell receptor beta chains derived from one specimen sequenced in a study of shared clonotypes between healthy human individuals. Clones were sequenced by immunoSEQ multiplex PCR, and TCRdb holds only the in-frame ones, with some missing. The profile shows some 660,000 clones, less than 80% of them singletons. Sequenced: memory CD4+ T cells sorted from blood. The subset here: CD45RA-negative fraction. These receptor sequences come from a woman aged 25 to 39 in good health.

The chain is built from TRBV4-2 and TRBJ2-7; no clear D. The CDR3 loop spans 13 amino acids. Germline CDR1 reads LGHNA; CDR2 reads YNFKEQ. Trimming pared 5 bases from V and 3 bases from J, leaving 11 bases between. The CDR3 DNA reads TGTGCCAGCAGCGTCTCAATCAACTACGAGCAGTACTTC. Protein sequence: CASSVSINYEQYF.

This rearrangement joins TRBV19 to TRBJ2-5; possibly TRBD1 for D (6 bases). Trimming removed 4 bases at V and 0 bases at J, with 12 bases between. The germline CDR1 and CDR2 sequences are LNHDA and SQIVND (reference sequence). The CDR3 runs to 15 residues. The CDR3 sequence is CASSTRQAYQETQYF. The CDR3 DNA sequence: TGTGCCAGTAGTACGCGACAGGCTTACCAAGAGACCCAGTACTTC.

The gene calls are TRBV19 and TRBJ2-3; 10 nucleotides align to TRBD2. V dropped 1 base and J dropped 1; count of bases not matched to a gene: 8. Germline assignment: CDR1 LNHDA and CDR2 SQIVND (reference sequence). The CDR3 runs 18 residues. CDR3 sequence reads: CASSIGSASGSGTDTQYF. The CDR3 bases are TGTGCCAGTAGTATAGGTTCGGCTAGCGGGAGTGGCACAGATACGCAGTATTTT.

This clone was recorded at least ten times. At the DNA level, this CDR3 is encoded by other sequences in the same sample as well. The chain joins TRBV7-9 to TRBJ1-1; D unresolved. V was trimmed by 2 bases and J by 5 bases, leaving 9 bases between them. In germline, CDR1 is SEHNR, CDR2 FQNEAQ (reference sequence). The CDR3 covers 13 residues. The CDR3: CASSLFRETEAFF. CDR3 in DNA: TGTGCCAGCAGCTTATTTCGCGAGACTGAAGCTTTCTTT.

The rearrangement joins TRBV21-1 to TRBJ1-2. TRBV21-1 is a documented pseudogene. This CDR3 is built from 16 residues. The CDR3 loop is CASSKAARRGVCGYTF. The CDR3 region has the DNA TGTGCCAGCAGCAAAGCTGCGAGGAGGGGGGTTTGTGGCTACACCTTC.

The chain links TRBV6-6 to TRBJ2-7, with D tentatively TRBD1 (5 bases). The germline V gene encodes CDR1 MNHNY and CDR2 SVGAGI (reference sequence). Trimming removed 5 bases at V and 0 bases at J, with 14 bases between. The CDR3 is 15 amino acids. CDR3 sequence reads: CASSKPQGFSYEQYF. The CDR3 region has the DNA TGTGCCAGCAGTAAACCCCAGGGTTTCTCCTACGAGCAGTACTTC.

The chain is built from TRBV9 and TRBJ2-6; D unresolved. Trimming took off 0 bases at V and 0 bases at J, with 10 bases between the two ends. The CDR3 runs to 17 residues. The germline V gene encodes CDR1 SGDLS and CDR2 YYNGEE. CDR3 bases: TGTGCCAGCAGCGTAGATCGACACCTCTCTGGGGCCAACGTCCTGACTTTC. It codes for CASSVDRHLSGANVLTF.

This clone showed up many times. The chain employs TRBV6-6 and TRBJ1-5, with D hard to call. This CDR3 has 14 amino acids. CDR1 is MNHNY, CDR2 SVGAGI, per germline (reference sequence). V was cut by 8 bases and J by 5 bases, with 16 bases left in between. CDR3 in DNA: TGTGCCAGCCTACCGGACCACGCGGATCAGCCCCAGCATTTT. Amino acid sequence: CASLPDHADQPQHF.

This clone was observed at least ten times. This sample includes further DNA sequences coding for the same CDR3. The J gene is TRBJ1-3, the V gene TRBV28; possible D gene TRBD1, 5 bases. V was clipped by 6 bases and J by 0 bases, with 6 bases between them. The germline V gene has CDR1 MDHEN and CDR2 SYDVKM. The CDR3 is made up of 13 amino acids. The CDR3 is CASSDSSGNTIYF. DNA of the CDR3: TGTGCCAGCAGCGACAGCTCTGGAAACACCATATATTTT.

This clone was seen more than once but under ten times. The chain uses TRBV5-1 and TRBJ1-4; D not certain. V lost 3 bases, J lost 0 bases, and 6 bases lay in between. Germline lookup yields CDR1 SGHRS and CDR2 YFSETQ. The CDR3 is made up of 14 amino acids. CDR3 coding DNA: TGCGCCAGCAGCTCGTACTCAACTAATGAAAAACTGTTTTTT. Protein product: CASSSYSTNEKLFF. The full variable domain, its missing parts supplied by reference TRBV5-1 and TRBJ1-4, is KAGVTQTPRYLIKTRGQQVTLSCSPISGHRSVSWYQQTPGQGLQFLFEYFSETQRNKGNFPGRFSGRQFSNSRSEMNVSTLELGDSALYLCASSSYSTNEKLFFGSGTQLSVL.

This chain uses TRBV7-9 with TRBJ2-1; 11 bases align to TRBD2. The trim removed 1 base at V and 6 bases at J, leaving 5 bases unmatched. Germline-derived CDR1 and CDR2 are SEHNR and FQNEAQ (reference sequence). The CDR3 covers 16 residues. The DNA of the CDR3 is TGTGCCAGCAGCTTAGGAGTTAGCGGGAGGGTCAATGAGCAGTTCTTC. This sequence encodes CASSLGVSGRVNEQFF.

This clone came up a few times. V and J are TRBV4-1 and TRBJ2-3; perhaps TRBD2 as D (6 bases). The CDR3 spans 16 residues. CDR1 is MGHRA and CDR2 is YSYEKL in the germline V gene. V gave up 4 bases and J gave up 4 bases, with 18 bases separating them. This chain's CDR3 is CASSLTSIRMADTQYF. In DNA, the CDR3 is TGCGCCAGCAGCCTCACTAGCATAAGGATGGCAGATACGCAGTATTTT.

This chain connects TRBV18 to TRBJ1-2; a weak D match, TRBD1 (6 bases). CDR1 and CDR2 (germline): KGHSH, LQKENI. The CDR3 extends over 16 amino acids. The V end was cut by 2 bases, the J end by 8 bases, with 21 bases between. CDR3 amino acids: CASSPSSGHQGGGYTF. The DNA for the CDR3 is TGTGCCAGCTCACCAAGCTCGGGACACCAGGGTGGAGGCTACACCTTC.

The V gene is TRBV18, the J gene TRBJ2-5; D is possibly TRBD2 (6 bases). The CDR3 length is 14 residues. Trimming stripped 3 bases from V and 5 bases from J, with 13 bases between. Germline V gene sequence: CDR1 KGHSH, CDR2 LQKENI. The CDR3: CASSPQGGVETQYF. The CDR3 coding sequence is TGTGCCAGCTCACCCCAGGGCGGGGTGGAGACCCAGTACTTC.